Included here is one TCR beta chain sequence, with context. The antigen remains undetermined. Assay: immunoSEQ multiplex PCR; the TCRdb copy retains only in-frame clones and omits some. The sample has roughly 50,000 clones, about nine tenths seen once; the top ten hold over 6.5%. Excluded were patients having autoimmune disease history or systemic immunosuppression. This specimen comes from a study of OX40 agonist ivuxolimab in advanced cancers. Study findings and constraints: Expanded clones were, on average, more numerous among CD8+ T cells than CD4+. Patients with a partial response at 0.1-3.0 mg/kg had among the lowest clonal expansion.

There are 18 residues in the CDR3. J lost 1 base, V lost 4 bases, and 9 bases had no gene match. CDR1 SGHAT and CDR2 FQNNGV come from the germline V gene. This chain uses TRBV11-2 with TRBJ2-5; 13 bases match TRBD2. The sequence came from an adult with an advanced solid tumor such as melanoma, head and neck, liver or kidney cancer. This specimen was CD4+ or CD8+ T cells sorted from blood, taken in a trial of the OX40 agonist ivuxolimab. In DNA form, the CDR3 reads TGTGCCAGCAGCTCCGGGACTAGCGGGGTAGCTTTCCAAGAGACCCAGTACTTC. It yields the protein CASSSGTSGVAFQETQYF.